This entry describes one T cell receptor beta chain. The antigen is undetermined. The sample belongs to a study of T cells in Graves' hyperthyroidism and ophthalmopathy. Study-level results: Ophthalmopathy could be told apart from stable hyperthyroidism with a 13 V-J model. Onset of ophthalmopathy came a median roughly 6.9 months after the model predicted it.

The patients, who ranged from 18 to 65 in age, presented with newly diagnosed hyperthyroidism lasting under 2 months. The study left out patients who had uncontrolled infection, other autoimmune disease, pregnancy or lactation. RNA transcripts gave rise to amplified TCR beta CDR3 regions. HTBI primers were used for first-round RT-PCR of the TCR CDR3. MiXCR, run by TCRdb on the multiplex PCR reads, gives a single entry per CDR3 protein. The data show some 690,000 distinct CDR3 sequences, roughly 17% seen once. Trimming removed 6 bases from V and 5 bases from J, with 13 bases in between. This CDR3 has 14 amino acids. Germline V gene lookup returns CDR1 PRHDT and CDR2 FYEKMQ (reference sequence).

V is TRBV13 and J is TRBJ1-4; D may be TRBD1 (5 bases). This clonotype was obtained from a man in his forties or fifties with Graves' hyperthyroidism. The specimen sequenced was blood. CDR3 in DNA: TGTGCCAGCAGGCTCGGGGGGATGAATGAAAAACTGTTTTTT. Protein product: CASRLGGMNEKLFF.